This entry lists 32 T cell receptor beta chains sequenced from one sample in a study of blood T cell repertoires in COVID-19. Data came from immunoSEQ multiplex PCR; TCRdb stores just in-frame clones and leaves some out. The sample has 200,000 to 250,000 clones; about 90% are singletons. The sample comprised peripheral blood. Every receptor here comes from a man aged 18 to 30 with active or convalescent COVID-19.

V and J are TRBV7-2 and TRBJ1-4; 8 bases are a match to TRBD1. CDR3 length: 15 residues. CDR1 SGHTA and CDR2 FQGNSA come from the germline V gene. J was trimmed by 8 bases and V by 3 bases; bases with no gene match: 8. The CDR3 is CASSFQGAGREKLFF. CDR3 in DNA: TGTGCCAGCAGCTTCCAGGGGGCGGGTAGGGAAAAACTGTTTTTT.

V and J are TRBV29-1 and TRBJ2-7; tentatively, D is TRBD2 (6 bases). V lost 7 bases and J lost 2, with 18 bases in between. This CDR3 has 14 residues. Germline V gene data show CDR1 as SQVTM and CDR2 as ANQGSEA. CDR3 in DNA: TGCAGCGCCTTAAAAGGAGGGAGCCCCTACGAGCAGTACTTC. Residues: CSALKGGSPYEQYF.

The chain combines TRBV28 with TRBJ2-7, with 9 bases matching TRBD1. V lost 6 bases, J lost 9 bases, and 9 bases stayed unmatched. The CDR3 extends over 13 amino acids. Germline V gene data show CDR1 as MDHEN and CDR2 as SYDVKM. Here the CDR3 reads CASSSTRQGVQYF. The CDR3 nucleotides are TGTGCCAGCAGCTCGACTAGACAGGGGGTGCAGTACTTC.

The CDR3 bases are TGTGCCAGCAGCGTAGCGAACCACCAGCGGGGTGAGCAGTTCTTC. It is translated as CASSVANHQRGEQFF. The chain links TRBV9 to TRBJ2-1; 7 nucleotides agree with TRBD2. Unmatched junction bases numbered 9, after V lost 0 bases and J lost 9 bases. CDR3 length: 15 amino acids. The germline V gene encodes CDR1 SGDLS and CDR2 YYNGEE.

The V and J genes are TRBV27 and TRBJ1-1, with 10 bases that match TRBD1. Germline V gene sequence: CDR1 MNHEY, CDR2 SMNVEV (reference sequence). The CDR3 runs 16 residues. V was pared by 6 bases and J by 1 base, with 8 bases of the junction left unmatched. The DNA for the CDR3 is TGTGCCAGCAGGGGCGGGACAGGGGCACCGAACACTGAAGCTTTCTTT. Translated, it gives CASRGGTGAPNTEAFF.

The chain recombines TRBV14 with TRBJ2-3; 7 bases align to TRBD1. The trim removed 2 bases at V and 6 bases at J, leaving 8 bases unmatched. Germline CDR1 is SGHDN and CDR2 is FVKESK. The CDR3 has 15 amino acids. The CDR3 region is CASSQTGAEADTQYF. The CDR3 DNA follows: TGTGCCAGCAGCCAAACAGGGGCAGAAGCGGATACGCAGTATTTT. The full variable domain, with the rest looked up from reference TRBV14 and TRBJ2-3, is EAGVTQFPSHSVIEKGQTVTLRCDPISGHDNLYWYRRVMGKEIKFLLHFVKESKQDESGMPNNRFLAERTGGTYSTLKVQPAELEDSGVYFCASSQTGAEADTQYFGPGTRLTVL.

Concerning this clone: The junction departs from the called germline gene at one end, perhaps through a read error. The rearrangement links TRBV7-7 to TRBJ1-1; the match to TRBD1 covers 8 bases. The V gene's germline CDR1 is SSHAT and CDR2 FNYEAQ (reference sequence). The CDR3 spans 21 residues. This CDR3 reads CASSLDRASLKAGGGDTEAFF. In DNA form, the CDR3 reads TGTGCTAGCAGCTTAGACCGAGCTAGTTTGAAGGCAGGGGGCGGCGACACTGAAGCTTTCTTT.

This clone was counted once. This sequence joins TRBV19 and TRBJ1-3; D call uncertain. The V gene lost 6 bases and the J gene lost 2 bases, with 14 bases spanning the gap. CDR3 length: 15 amino acids. Looked up from germline, CDR1 is LNHDA and CDR2 is SQIVND (reference sequence). DNA for the CDR3: TGTGCCAGTAGACCCCCGGTTTCGACTGGAAACACCATATATTTT. Its protein is CASRPPVSTGNTIYF.

V usage is TRBV7-9 and J usage is TRBJ2-1; 9 bases fit TRBD2. The germline V gene encodes CDR1 SEHNR and CDR2 FQNEAQ (reference sequence). V dropped 2 bases and J dropped 4; count of bases not matched to a gene: 3. This CDR3 is built from 15 residues. The CDR3: CASSLSSGAYNEQFF. The CDR3 DNA sequence: TGTGCCAGCAGCTTATCTAGCGGGGCTTACAATGAGCAGTTCTTC. The variable domain in full, completed from reference TRBV7-9 and TRBJ2-1, reads DTGVSQNPRHKITKRGQNVTFRCDPISEHNRLYWYRQTLGQGPEFLTYFQNEAQLEKSRLLSDRFSAERPKGSFSTLEIQRTEQGDSAMYLCASSLSSGAYNEQFFGPGTRLTVL.

The rearrangement links TRBV28 to TRBJ1-1; D may be TRBD1 (6 bases). CDR1 is MDHEN and CDR2 is SYDVKM in the germline V gene. The CDR3 covers 14 residues. Trimming cost V 6 bases and J 4 bases, with 15 bases left between them. The CDR3 sequence is CASRTRGGGTEAFF. The DNA for the CDR3 is TGTGCCAGCAGGACAAGGGGAGGGGGCACTGAAGCTTTCTTT.

The chain is built from TRBV19 and TRBJ2-1; weak D call: TRBD2 (6 bases). Germline CDR1 is LNHDA and CDR2 is SQIVND (reference sequence). The CDR3 covers 14 residues. The V end lost 7 bases, the J end lost 4 bases, and 14 bases lay between the germline ends. CDR3 DNA: TGTGCCAGTACCCCTAGCGAGATTTACAATGAGCAGTTCTTC. Translating it yields CASTPSEIYNEQFF.

The chain combines TRBV11-2 with TRBJ2-2, with a possible D match to TRBD2 (5 bases). Germline V gives CDR1 SGHAT, CDR2 FQNNGV. V was pared by 5 bases and J by 6 bases, with 10 bases between. This CDR3 is 13 amino acids long. CDR3 DNA: TGTGCCAGCAGCCTAGGACTCGCCGGGGAGCTGTTTTTT. This sequence encodes CASSLGLAGELFF.

V is TRBV7-3 and J is TRBJ2-1; TRBD2 aligns across 8 bases. The CDR3 extends over 17 amino acids. Germline assignment: CDR1 SGHTA and CDR2 FQGTGA. V shed 2 bases, J shed 5 bases, and the junction held 11 bases outside the gene matches. In DNA, the CDR3 is TGTGCCAGCAGCTTAGTAGCTAGCGGGCCTCCTAACAATGAGCAGTTCTTC. Translating it yields CASSLVASGPPNNEQFF.

The genes are TRBV12-3 or TRBV12-4 and TRBJ1-1, with D possibly matching TRBD1 (5 bases). The CDR3 has 12 amino acids. V was trimmed by 3 bases and J by 4 bases, leaving 6 bases between them. CDR3 nucleotide sequence: TGTGCCAGCAGTTTGCAGGGCACTGAAGCTTTCTTT. It encodes CASSLQGTEAFF.

This clone was counted a few times. This sequence joins TRBV12-3 or TRBV12-4 and TRBJ2-7, with 9 bases fitting TRBD2. There are 13 residues in the CDR3. The V and J ends lost 3 bases and 10 bases, in that order; junction bases with no gene match: 7. CDR3 bases: TGTGCCAGCAGTTTGAGTAGCGGGAGCCCTCAGTACTTC. This translates into CASSLSSGSPQYF.

The V and J genes are TRBV10-1 and TRBJ1-6; D is uncertain. CDR1 is WNHNN and CDR2 is SYGVQD in the germline V gene (reference sequence). V was trimmed by 4 bases and J by 9 bases, leaving 10 bases between them. CDR3 length: 13 amino acids. DNA of the CDR3: TGCGCCAGCAGTGGGGAACGGGGTTCACCCCTCCACTTT. Protein sequence: CASSGERGSPLHF.

V and J are TRBV20-1 and TRBJ1-5; weak D call: TRBD1 (6 bases). The germline V gene has CDR1 DFQATT and CDR2 SNEGSKA (reference sequence). V was shortened by 3 bases and J by 0 bases, with 12 bases between the two germline ends. The CDR3 covers 15 residues. The CDR3: CSASQGMGSNQPQHF. The DNA for the CDR3 is TGCAGTGCTAGTCAGGGGATGGGTAGCAATCAGCCCCAGCATTTT.

The chain couples TRBV6-6 to TRBJ2-7; a weak D match, TRBD2 (6 bases). The CDR3 runs to 16 residues. V lost 2 bases to trimming and J lost 7 bases, with 21 bases between them. Germline V CDR1 and CDR2: MNHNY, SVGAGI (reference sequence). The CDR3 bases are TGTGCCAGCAGTTACGCCGGGGGACCCATCCCTGGAGAGCAGTACTTC. It is translated as CASSYAGGPIPGEQYF.

V usage is TRBV24-1 and J usage is TRBJ2-1, with TRBD1 matching 9 bases. The CDR3 covers 17 residues. V gave up 4 bases and J gave up 8 bases; unmatched junction bases: 14. Germline loops: CDR1 KGHDR, CDR2 SFDVKD. CDR3: CATSDAALQGAPHEQFF. The CDR3 DNA sequence: TGTGCCACCAGTGACGCCGCTTTACAGGGGGCACCCCATGAGCAGTTCTTC.

V usage is TRBV3-1 (or the pseudogene TRBV3-2) and J usage is TRBJ2-2; 7 nucleotides agree with TRBD1. The V gene's germline CDR1 is LGHDT and CDR2 YNNKEL (reference sequence). The CDR3 runs to 16 residues. With V trimmed by 0 bases and J by 3 bases, 4 bases remained unmatched. The CDR3 bases are TGTGCCAGCAGCCAAGATCCAGGGGGTTACACCGGGGAGCTGTTTTTT. Its translation is CASSQDPGGYTGELFF.

This chain joins TRBV6-1 and TRBJ2-1; 7 bases align to TRBD2. The ends lost 1 base at V and 6 bases at J; junction bases unmatched: 9. Germline V CDR1 and CDR2: MNHNS, SASEGT. The CDR3 is 16 amino acids. The CDR3 region has the DNA TGTGCCAGCAGTGAAGTCTTCCTTAGCGGGCCCAATGAGCAGTTCTTC. Translating gives CASSEVFLSGPNEQFF.

The chain carries TRBV27 and TRBJ2-7, with D maybe TRBD2 (7 bases). The CDR3 is 14 residues long. Germline V lookup: CDR1 MNHEY, CDR2 SMNVEV (reference sequence). Trimming pared 5 bases from V and 4 bases from J, leaving 15 bases between. CDR3: CASSLRGGLYEQYF. Here the CDR3 DNA reads TGTGCCAGCAGTCTAAGGGGGGGACTTTACGAGCAGTACTTC.

V gene TRBV7-2 combines with J gene TRBJ2-3, with 9 positions matching TRBD1. V was clipped by 5 bases and J by 3 bases; unmatched bases: 3. Germline V lookup: CDR1 SGHTA, CDR2 FQGNSA. This CDR3 spans 14 amino acids. The CDR3 here is CASSPGQGTDTQYF. The CDR3 region has the DNA TGTGCCAGCAGCCCGGGACAGGGTACAGATACGCAGTATTTT.

The chain couples TRBV30 to TRBJ1-5; D perhaps matches TRBD1 (5 bases). The length of the CDR3 is 13 residues. Germline assignment: CDR1 GTSNPN and CDR2 SVGIG (reference sequence). Deletions cut 5 bases from V and 6 bases from J, with 14 bases between. CDR3 DNA: TGTGCCTGGGGTCCCTGGCAGGGTCAGCCCCAGCATTTT. As protein: CAWGPWQGQPQHF.

The chain uses TRBV6-1 and TRBJ2-5, with TRBD2 identical over 8 bases. The germline gives CDR1 MNHNS, CDR2 SASEGT. Germline trimming cut 1 base from V and 7 bases from J; bases unmatched to any gene: 5. This CDR3 contains 14 residues. CDR3 sequence reads: CASSEGTGRGTQYF. DNA for the CDR3: TGTGCCAGCAGTGAAGGGACCGGGAGGGGGACCCAGTACTTC.

The chain combines TRBV7-2 with TRBJ2-7; 7 nucleotides agree with TRBD1. The trim removed 0 bases at V and 3 bases at J, leaving 5 bases unmatched. Germline CDR1 and CDR2: SGHTA and FQGNSA. The CDR3 length is 15 residues. The CDR3: CASSLAQGVNYEQYF. CDR3 DNA: TGTGCCAGCAGCTTAGCGCAGGGGGTAAACTACGAGCAGTACTTC.

This chain connects TRBV18 to TRBJ2-3, with a possible D match to TRBD2 (5 bases). CDR1 is KGHSH, CDR2 LQKENI, per germline. CDR3 length: 12 residues. Trimming took 6 bases from V and 4 from J, leaving 8 bases between them. CDR3 nucleotide sequence: TGTGCCAGCTCGACTACGGCAGATACGCAGTATTTT. Translated: CASSTTADTQYF.

In DNA form, the CDR3 reads TGTGCCAGCAGCCCCGGCCCGGCGGAAGATACGCAGTATTTT. The encoded protein is CASSPGPAEDTQYF. The chain uses TRBV7-3 and TRBJ2-3; D unclear. CDR3 length equals 14 residues. The germline V and J ends were trimmed by 5 bases and 5 bases, with 14 bases remaining between them. Germline assignment: CDR1 SGHTA and CDR2 FQGTGA.

V and J are TRBV28 and TRBJ1-1; a weak D match, TRBD1 (6 bases). Germline V gene data show CDR1 as MDHEN and CDR2 as SYDVKM. V was shortened by 4 bases and J by 1 base, with 19 bases between the two germline ends. The CDR3 extends over 17 amino acids. CDR3 loop: CASSSESRTDENTEAFF. CDR3 nucleotide sequence: TGTGCCAGCAGTTCCGAGTCCCGGACAGACGAGAACACTGAAGCTTTCTTT.

The chain is built from TRBV11-2 and TRBJ2-7; 7 nucleotides match TRBD2. The V segment lost 5 bases and the J segment 4 bases; nucleotides outside the gene matches: 8. The CDR3 length is 14 residues. Germline CDR1 and CDR2: SGHAT and FQNNGV. CDR3 sequence (DNA): TGTGCCAGCAGCAGCGGGATCCCGGGATACGAGCAGTACTTC. It translates to CASSSGIPGYEQYF. The full variable domain, rest sourced from reference TRBV11-2 and TRBJ2-7, is EAGVAQSPRYKIIEKRQSVAFWCNPISGHATLYWYQQILGQGPKLLIQFQNNGVVDDSQLPKDRFSAERLKGVDSTLKIQPAKLEDSAVYLCASSSGIPGYEQYFGPGTRLTVT.

This chain links TRBV10-3 with TRBJ1-6, with TRBD1 matching over 7 bases. With V trimmed by 4 bases and J by 4 bases, 1 base remained unmatched. The CDR3 consists of 14 residues. Germline values: CDR1 ENHRY, CDR2 SYGVKD. CDR3 region: CAISGGQYNSPLHF. The CDR3 nucleotides are TGTGCCATCAGTGGGGGACAGTATAATTCACCCCTCCACTTT.

The chain recombines TRBV28 with TRBJ1-5, with D perhaps TRBD1 (6 bases). The V end lost 2 bases, the J end lost 2 bases, and 10 bases lay between the germline ends. CDR3 length: 15 residues. Germline V gives CDR1 MDHEN, CDR2 SYDVKM. The DNA for the CDR3 is TGTGCCAGCAGTTTAGCGGGGGCAGGCAATCAGCCCCAGCATTTT. It translates to CASSLAGAGNQPQHF.